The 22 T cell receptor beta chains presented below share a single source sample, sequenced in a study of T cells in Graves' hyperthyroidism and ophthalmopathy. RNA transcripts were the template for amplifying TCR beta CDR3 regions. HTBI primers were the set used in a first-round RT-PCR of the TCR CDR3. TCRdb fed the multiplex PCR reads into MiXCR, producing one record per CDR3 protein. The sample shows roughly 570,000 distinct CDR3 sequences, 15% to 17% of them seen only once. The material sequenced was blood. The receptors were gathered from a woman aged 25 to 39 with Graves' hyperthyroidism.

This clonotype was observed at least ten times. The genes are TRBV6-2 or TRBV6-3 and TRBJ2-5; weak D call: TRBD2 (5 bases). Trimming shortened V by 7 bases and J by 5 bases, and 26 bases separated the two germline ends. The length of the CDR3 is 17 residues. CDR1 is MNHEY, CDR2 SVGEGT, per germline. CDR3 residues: CASTNPGKVQNKETQYF. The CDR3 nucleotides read TGTGCCAGCACCAACCCCGGGAAGGTCCAAAATAAGGAGACCCAGTACTTC.

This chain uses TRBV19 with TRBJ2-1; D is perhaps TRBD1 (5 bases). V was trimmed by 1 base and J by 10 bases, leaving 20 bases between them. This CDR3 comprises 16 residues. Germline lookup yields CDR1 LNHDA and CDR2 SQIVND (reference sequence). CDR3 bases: TGTGCCAGTAGTATAGGCCAGTGGGGCGCAGTGTTCGAGCAGTTCTTC. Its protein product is CASSIGQWGAVFEQFF. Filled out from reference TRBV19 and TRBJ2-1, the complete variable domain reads DGGITQSPKYLFRKEGQNVTLSCEQNLNHDAMYWYRQDPGQGLRLIYYSQIVNDFQKGDIAEGYSVSREKKESFPLTVTSAQKNPTAFYLCASSIGQWGAVFEQFFGPGTRLTVL.

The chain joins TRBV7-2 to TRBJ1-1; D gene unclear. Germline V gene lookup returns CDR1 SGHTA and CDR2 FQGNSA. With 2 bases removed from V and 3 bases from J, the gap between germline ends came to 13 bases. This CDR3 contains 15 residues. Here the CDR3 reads CASSLMLLPDTEAFF. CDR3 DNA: TGTGCCAGCAGCTTAATGCTCCTACCGGACACTGAAGCTTTCTTT.

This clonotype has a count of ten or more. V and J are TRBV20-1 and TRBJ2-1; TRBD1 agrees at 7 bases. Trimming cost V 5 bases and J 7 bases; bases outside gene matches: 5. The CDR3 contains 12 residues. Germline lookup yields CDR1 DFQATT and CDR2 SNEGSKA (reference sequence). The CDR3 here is CSAVQGLNEQFF. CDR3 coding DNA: TGCAGTGCTGTACAGGGGTTGAATGAGCAGTTCTTC.

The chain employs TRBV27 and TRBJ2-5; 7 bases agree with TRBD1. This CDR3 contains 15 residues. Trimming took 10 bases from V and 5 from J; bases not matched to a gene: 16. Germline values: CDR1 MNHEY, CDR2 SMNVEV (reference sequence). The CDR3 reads CATLTRAGGWETQYF. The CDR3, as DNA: TGTGCCACTTTGACCCGGGCAGGGGGATGGGAGACCCAGTACTTC.

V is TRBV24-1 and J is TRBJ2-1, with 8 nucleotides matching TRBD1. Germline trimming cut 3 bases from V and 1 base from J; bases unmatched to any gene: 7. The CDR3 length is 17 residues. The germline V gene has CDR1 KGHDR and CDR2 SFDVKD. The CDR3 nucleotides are TGTGCCACCAGTGATCCCGCTGACAGGGGATCCTACAATGAGCAGTTCTTC. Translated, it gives CATSDPADRGSYNEQFF.

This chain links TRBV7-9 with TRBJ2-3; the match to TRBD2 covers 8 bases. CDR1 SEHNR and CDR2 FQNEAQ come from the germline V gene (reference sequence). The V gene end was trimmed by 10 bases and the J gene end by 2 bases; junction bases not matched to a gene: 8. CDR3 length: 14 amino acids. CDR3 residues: CATAPGLATDTQYF. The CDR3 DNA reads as TGTGCCACAGCCCCTGGACTAGCCACAGATACGCAGTATTTT. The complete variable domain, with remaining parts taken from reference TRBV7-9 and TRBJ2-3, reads DTGVSQNPRHKITKRGQNVTFRCDPISEHNRLYWYRQTLGQGPEFLTYFQNEAQLEKSRLLSDRFSAERPKGSFSTLEIQRTEQGDSAMYLCATAPGLATDTQYFGPGTRLTVL.

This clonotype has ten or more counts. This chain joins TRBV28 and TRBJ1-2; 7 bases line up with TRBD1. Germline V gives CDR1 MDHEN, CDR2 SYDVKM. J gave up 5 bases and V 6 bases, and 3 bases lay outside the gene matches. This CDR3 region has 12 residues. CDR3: CASRQQGYGYTF. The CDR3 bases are TGTGCCAGCAGACAACAGGGGTATGGCTACACCTTC.

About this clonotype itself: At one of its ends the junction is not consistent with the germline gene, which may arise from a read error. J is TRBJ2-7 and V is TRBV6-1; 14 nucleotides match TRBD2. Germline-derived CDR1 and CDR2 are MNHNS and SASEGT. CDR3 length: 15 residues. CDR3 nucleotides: TGTGCCGGCAGTCCGGGACTAGCGGGAGTGTCCGAGCAGTACTTC. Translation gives CAGSPGLAGVSEQYF.

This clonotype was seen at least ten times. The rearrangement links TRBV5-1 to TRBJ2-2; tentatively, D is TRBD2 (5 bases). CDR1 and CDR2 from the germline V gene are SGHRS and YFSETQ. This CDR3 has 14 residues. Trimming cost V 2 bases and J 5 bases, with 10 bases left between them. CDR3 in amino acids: CASSFSGITGELFF. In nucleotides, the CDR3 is TGCGCCAGCAGCTTTTCGGGAATTACCGGGGAGCTGTTTTTT.

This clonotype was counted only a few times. This chain's CDR3 is CATSARLGTGEAGELFF. The CDR3 bases are TGTGCCACCTCCGCCAGGTTAGGGACAGGGGAGGCCGGGGAGCTGTTTTTT. This rearrangement joins TRBV24-1 to TRBJ2-2, with 10 bases matching TRBD1. CDR3 length: 17 residues. V lost 9 bases to trimming and J lost 6 bases; unmatched junction nucleotides: 15. Per germline, CDR1 KGHDR and CDR2 SFDVKD.

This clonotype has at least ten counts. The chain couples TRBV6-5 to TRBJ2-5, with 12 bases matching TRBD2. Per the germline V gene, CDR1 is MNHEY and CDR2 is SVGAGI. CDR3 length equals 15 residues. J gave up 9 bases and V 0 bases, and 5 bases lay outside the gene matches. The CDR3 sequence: CASSYSTSGRGAQYF. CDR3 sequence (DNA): TGTGCCAGCAGTTACTCGACTAGCGGGAGAGGGGCCCAGTACTTC.

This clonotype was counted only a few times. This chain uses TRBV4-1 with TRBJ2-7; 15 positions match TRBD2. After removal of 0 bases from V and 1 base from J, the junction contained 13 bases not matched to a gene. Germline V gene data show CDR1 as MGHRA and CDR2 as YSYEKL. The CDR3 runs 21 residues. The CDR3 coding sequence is TGCGCCAGCAGCCAAGAATCCATAAAGGGACTAGCGGGAGGAATTTCCTACGAGCAGTACTTC. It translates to CASSQESIKGLAGGISYEQYF.

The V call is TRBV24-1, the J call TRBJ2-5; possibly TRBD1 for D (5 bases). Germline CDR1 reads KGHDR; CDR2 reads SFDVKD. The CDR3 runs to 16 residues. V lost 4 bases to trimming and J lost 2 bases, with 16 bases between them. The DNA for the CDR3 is TGTGCCACCAGTGAAACAGGAGTTGTAGGTCAAGAGACCCAGTACTTC. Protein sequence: CATSETGVVGQETQYF.

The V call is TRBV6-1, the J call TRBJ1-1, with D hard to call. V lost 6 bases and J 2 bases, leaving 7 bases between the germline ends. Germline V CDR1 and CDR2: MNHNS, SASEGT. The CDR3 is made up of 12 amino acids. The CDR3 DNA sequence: TGTGCCAGCAGCTTTCATAACACTGAAGCTTTCTTT. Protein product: CASSFHNTEAFF.

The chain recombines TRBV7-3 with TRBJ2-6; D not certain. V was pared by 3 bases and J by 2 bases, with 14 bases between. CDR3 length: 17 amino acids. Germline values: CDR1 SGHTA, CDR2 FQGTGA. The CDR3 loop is CASSFGLVGTGANVLTF. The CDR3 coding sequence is TGTGCCAGCAGCTTTGGCTTGGTAGGGACTGGGGCCAACGTCCTGACTTTC.

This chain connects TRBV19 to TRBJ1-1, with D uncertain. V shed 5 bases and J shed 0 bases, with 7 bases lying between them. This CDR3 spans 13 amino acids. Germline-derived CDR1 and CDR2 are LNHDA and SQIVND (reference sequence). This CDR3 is CASSFDLNTEAFF. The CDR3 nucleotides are TGTGCCAGTAGTTTTGACCTGAACACTGAAGCTTTCTTT.

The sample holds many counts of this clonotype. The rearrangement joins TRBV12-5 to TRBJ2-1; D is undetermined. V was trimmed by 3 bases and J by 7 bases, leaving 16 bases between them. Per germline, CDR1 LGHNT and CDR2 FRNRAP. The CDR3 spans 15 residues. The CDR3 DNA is TGTGCTAGTGGTTTCGGTGGAAGGATCTTAAATGAGCAGTTCTTC. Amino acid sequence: CASGFGGRILNEQFF.

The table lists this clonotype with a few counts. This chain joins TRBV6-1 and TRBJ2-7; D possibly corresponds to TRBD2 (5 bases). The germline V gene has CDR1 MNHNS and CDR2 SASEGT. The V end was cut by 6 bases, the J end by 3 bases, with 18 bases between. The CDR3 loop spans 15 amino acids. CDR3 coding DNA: TGTGCCAGCAGCTCTGCTGGAGGCGGCCTCTACGAGCAGTACTTC. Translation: CASSSAGGGLYEQYF.

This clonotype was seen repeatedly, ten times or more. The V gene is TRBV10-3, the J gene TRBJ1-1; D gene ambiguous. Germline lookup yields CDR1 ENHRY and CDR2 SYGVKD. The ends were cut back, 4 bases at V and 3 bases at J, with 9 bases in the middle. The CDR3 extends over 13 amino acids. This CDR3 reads CAISAQFYTEAFF. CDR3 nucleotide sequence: TGTGCCATCAGTGCACAGTTCTACACTGAAGCTTTCTTT.

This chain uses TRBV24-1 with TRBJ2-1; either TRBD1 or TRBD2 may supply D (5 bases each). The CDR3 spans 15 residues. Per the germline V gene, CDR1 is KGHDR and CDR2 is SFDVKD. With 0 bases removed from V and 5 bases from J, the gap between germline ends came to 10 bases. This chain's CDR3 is CATSDLGTNNNEQFF. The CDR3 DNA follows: TGTGCCACCAGTGATTTGGGGACCAATAACAATGAGCAGTTCTTC.

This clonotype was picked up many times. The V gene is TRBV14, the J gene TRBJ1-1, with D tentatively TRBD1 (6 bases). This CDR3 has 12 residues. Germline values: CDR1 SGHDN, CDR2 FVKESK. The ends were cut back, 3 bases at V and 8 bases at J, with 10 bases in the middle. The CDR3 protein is CASSQGAREAFF. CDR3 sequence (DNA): TGTGCCAGCAGCCAGGGGGCACGGGAAGCTTTCTTT.